This paragraph reports one TCR beta chain. No antigen is known for it. This specimen comes from a study of cytomegalovirus exposure and HLA in healthy donors. The ends were cut back, 2 bases at V and 1 base at J, with 5 bases in the middle. The germline gives CDR1 MNHEY, CDR2 SVGAGI. CDR3 length: 13 residues. Study findings and constraints: According to a later analysis, most TCR beta chains associated with CMV appeared HLA-restricted. Only CMV serostatus was available as immune exposure information. Common viral pathogens (according to a later analysis) appeared linked to several of the most significant clusters.

Amplification used 60 Vbeta primers and 13 Jbeta primers. Only in-frame clones appear in the TCRdb table, and some are missing; sequencing was by immunoSEQ multiplex PCR. The sample has 200,000 to 250,000 clones, 85% to 90% seen once. Input material: PBMCs. The chain uses TRBV6-5 and TRBJ1-1; D is undetermined. The origin of this receptor is a human donor in good health. The CDR3 DNA is TGTGCCAGCAGTTACCATAGGAACACTGAAGCTTTCTTT. This sequence encodes CASSYHRNTEAFF.